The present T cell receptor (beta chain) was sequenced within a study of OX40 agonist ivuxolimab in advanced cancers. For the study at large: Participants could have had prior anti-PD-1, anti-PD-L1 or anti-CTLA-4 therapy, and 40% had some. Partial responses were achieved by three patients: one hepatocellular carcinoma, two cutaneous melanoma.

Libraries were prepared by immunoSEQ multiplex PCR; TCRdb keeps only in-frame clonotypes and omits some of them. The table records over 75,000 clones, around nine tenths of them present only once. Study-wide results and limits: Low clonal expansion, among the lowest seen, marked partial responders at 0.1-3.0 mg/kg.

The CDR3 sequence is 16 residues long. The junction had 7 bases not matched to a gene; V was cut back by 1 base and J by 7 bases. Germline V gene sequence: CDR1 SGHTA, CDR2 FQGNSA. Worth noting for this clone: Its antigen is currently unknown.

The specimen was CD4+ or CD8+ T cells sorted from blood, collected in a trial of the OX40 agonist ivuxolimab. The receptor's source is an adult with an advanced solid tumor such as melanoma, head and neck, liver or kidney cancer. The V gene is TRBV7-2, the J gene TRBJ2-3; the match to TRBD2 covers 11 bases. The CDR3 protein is CASSLVSGGALYTQYF. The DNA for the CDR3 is TGTGCCAGCAGCTTAGTTAGCGGGGGGGCTTTGTATACGCAGTATTTT.